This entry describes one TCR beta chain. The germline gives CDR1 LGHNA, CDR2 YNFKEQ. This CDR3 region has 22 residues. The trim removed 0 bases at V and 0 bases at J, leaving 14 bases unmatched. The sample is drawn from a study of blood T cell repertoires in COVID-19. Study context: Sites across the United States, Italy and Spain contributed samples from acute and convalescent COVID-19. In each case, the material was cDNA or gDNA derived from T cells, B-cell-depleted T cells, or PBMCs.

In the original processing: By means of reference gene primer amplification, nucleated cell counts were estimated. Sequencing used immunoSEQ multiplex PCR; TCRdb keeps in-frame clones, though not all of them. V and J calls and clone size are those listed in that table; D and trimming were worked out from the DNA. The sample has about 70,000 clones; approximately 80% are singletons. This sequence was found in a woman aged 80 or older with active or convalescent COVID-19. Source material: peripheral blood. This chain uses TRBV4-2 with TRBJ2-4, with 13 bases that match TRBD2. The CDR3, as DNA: TGTGCCAGCAGCCAAGAGTACGGCCGTGGACTAGCGGGGGAACTAGCCAAAAACATTCAGTACTTC. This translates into CASSQEYGRGLAGELAKNIQYF.